These 22 T cell receptor beta chains came from one sample sequenced in a study of graft-versus-host responses after intestinal transplantation. Their specific antigens are unknown. TCRdb keeps only in-frame clones here, not all; method: immunoSEQ multiplex PCR. The profile shows fewer than 85,000 clones, over 70% of them singletons. The material was unstimulated CD4+ T cells sorted from spleen or lymph node cells, obtained before transplant. The source is a human donor who was the organ donor for an intestinal transplant.

Regarding this clone: In the same sample, other DNA sequences code for this CDR3. J is TRBJ1-4 and V is TRBV28; D is unresolved. Trimming pared 4 bases from V and 4 bases from J, leaving 10 bases between. The CDR3 is 14 amino acids. Per germline, CDR1 MDHEN and CDR2 SYDVKM. The CDR3 region is CASSSPVLNEKLFF. The DNA of the CDR3 is TGTGCCAGCAGTTCCCCGGTCCTTAATGAAAAACTGTTTTTT.

The chain uses TRBV6-1 and TRBJ2-7; a weak D match, TRBD1 (6 bases). This CDR3 is 13 amino acids long. The germline V and J ends were trimmed by 6 bases and 4 bases, with 13 bases remaining between them. Germline assignment: CDR1 MNHNS and CDR2 SASEGT. CDR3 residues: CASSLGHQYEQYV. The CDR3 nucleotides are TGTGCCAGCAGCCTGGGACACCAGTACGAGCAGTACGTC.

In this sample, this clone turned up once. The V call is TRBV27, the J call TRBJ1-2; a weak D match, TRBD1 (6 bases). V lost 7 bases and J lost 7, with 22 bases in between. Germline V gene sequence: CDR1 MNHEY, CDR2 SMNVEV (reference sequence). The length of the CDR3 is 15 residues. The CDR3 DNA sequence: TGTGCCAGCACCAATCCCCCCACAGGGTTGGCTGGCTACACCTTC. Amino acids: CASTNPPTGLAGYTF.

This chain connects TRBV27 to TRBJ2-5; 10 bases fit TRBD1. The CDR3 has 16 residues. Germline V gives CDR1 MNHEY, CDR2 SMNVEV (reference sequence). Trimming took 6 bases from V and 3 from J; bases not matched to a gene: 10. The CDR3 sequence: CASRVLRDRGEETQYF. Here the CDR3 DNA reads TGTGCCAGCAGAGTTTTAAGGGACAGGGGCGAAGAGACCCAGTACTTC.

The chain has TRBV2 and TRBJ1-5; no clear D. V lost 0 bases, J lost 3 bases, and 15 bases lay in between. CDR1 SNHLY and CDR2 FYNNEI come from the germline V gene. The CDR3 runs to 17 residues. The CDR3 sequence: CASSEAYPRRLNQPQHF. CDR3 nucleotide sequence: TGTGCCAGCAGTGAAGCGTATCCCCGCAGGCTCAATCAGCCCCAGCATTTT.

This rearrangement joins TRBV4-3 to TRBJ2-5; 10 bases fit TRBD1. Germline V gene data show CDR1 as LGHNA and CDR2 as YSLEER. The length of the CDR3 is 13 residues. Trimming removed 4 bases from V and 4 bases from J; junction bases left unmatched: 0. In DNA form, the CDR3 reads TGCGCCAGCAGCCGGACAGGGGGAGAGACCCAGTACTTC. It yields the protein CASSRTGGETQYF.

V gene TRBV2 combines with J gene TRBJ2-1, with 13 positions matching TRBD2. The CDR3 loop spans 15 amino acids. The V gene end was trimmed by 11 bases and the J gene end by 9 bases; junction bases not matched to a gene: 13. The germline CDR1 and CDR2 sequences are SNHLY and FYNNEI. This CDR3 is CAGKDGLAGAGEQFF. The CDR3 DNA reads TGTGCCGGCAAGGATGGACTAGCGGGGGCCGGTGAGCAGTTCTTC.

This chain links TRBV5-1 with TRBJ2-1; 7 bases match TRBD1. The CDR3 extends over 13 amino acids. V shed 1 base and J 7 bases; nucleotides not matched to a gene: 2. From germline, CDR1 is SGHRS and CDR2 YFSETQ. CDR3 sequence: CASSLSTGNEQFF. As DNA, the CDR3 is TGCGCCAGCAGCTTGTCGACAGGGAATGAGCAGTTCTTC.

This chain links TRBV5-1 with TRBJ2-1; TRBD1 agrees at 7 bases. This CDR3 region has 15 residues. Trimming removed 2 bases from V and 7 bases from J; junction bases left unmatched: 9. Germline CDR1 is SGHRS and CDR2 is YFSETQ. The CDR3 loop is CASSFEGASRNEQFF. The CDR3 DNA sequence: TGCGCCAGCAGCTTTGAGGGGGCTTCGCGGAATGAGCAGTTCTTC.

This chain uses TRBV6-5 with TRBJ2-1; 8 bases agree with TRBD2. Looked up from germline, CDR1 is MNHEY and CDR2 is SVGAGI. The CDR3 length is 15 residues. V was pared by 0 bases and J by 7 bases, with 5 bases of the junction left unmatched. The chain's CDR3 is CASSYSGTRLNEQFF. The CDR3 DNA follows: TGTGCCAGCAGTTACTCAGGGACTAGACTAAATGAGCAGTTCTTC.

The chain employs TRBV19 and TRBJ1-5; 11 bases are shared with TRBD1. The germline V gene has CDR1 LNHDA and CDR2 SQIVND (reference sequence). V dropped 6 bases and J dropped 5; count of bases not matched to a gene: 3. The CDR3 is 14 amino acids. CDR3 protein: CASSWTGGDQPQHF. CDR3 DNA: TGTGCCAGTAGCTGGACAGGGGGCGATCAGCCCCAGCATTTT. Based on the CDR3 plus reference TRBV19 and TRBJ1-5, the full variable domain is DGGITQSPKYLFRKEGQNVTLSCEQNLNHDAMYWYRQDPGQGLRLIYYSQIVNDFQKGDIAEGYSVSREKKESFPLTVTSAQKNPTAFYLCASSWTGGDQPQHFGDGTRLSIL.

The chain combines TRBV28 with TRBJ2-5; no firm D call. Germline V gene lookup returns CDR1 MDHEN and CDR2 SYDVKM. This CDR3 has 13 amino acids. Trimming left V 3 bases short and J 5 bases short, with 10 bases between. CDR3 nucleotides: TGTGCCAGCAGTTTTGGGTCTAGGGAGACCCAGTACTTC. Protein: CASSFGSRETQYF.

V usage is TRBV20-1 and J usage is TRBJ1-5; D remains unclear. Germline V gives CDR1 DFQATT, CDR2 SNEGSKA (reference sequence). The CDR3 has 11 amino acids. Trimming left V 2 bases short and J 7 bases short, with 6 bases between. CDR3 in amino acids: CSARQNQPQHF. CDR3 bases: TGCAGTGCTAGACAGAACCAGCCCCAGCATTTT.

The CDR3 bases are TGCAGCGTTGCCCAGGGGTTTTTGGACACTGAAGCTTTCTTT. Translating it yields CSVAQGFLDTEAFF. The J gene is TRBJ1-1, the V gene TRBV29-1, with D perhaps matching TRBD1 (6 bases). Germline V gene lookup returns CDR1 SQVTM and CDR2 ANQGSEA. The CDR3 extends over 14 amino acids. V was shortened by 4 bases and J by 3 bases, with 15 bases between the two germline ends.

The V call is TRBV19, the J call TRBJ1-1; weak D call: TRBD1 (6 bases). The CDR3 extends over 14 amino acids. Germline CDR1 and CDR2: LNHDA and SQIVND (reference sequence). The V end was cut by 6 bases, the J end by 6 bases, with 17 bases between. CDR3 DNA sequence: TGTGCCAGTAGCCCTAGCGGGGGGCGGGCTGAAGCTTTCTTT. Encoded protein: CASSPSGGRAEAFF.

The chain is built from TRBV7-9 and TRBJ2-2; D might be TRBD2 (5 bases). The CDR3 runs to 17 residues. V lost 2 bases, J lost 2 bases, and 15 bases lay in between. CDR1 and CDR2 (germline): SEHNR, FQNEAQ (reference sequence). CDR3 in amino acids: CASSLSSGRPNTGELFF. CDR3 nucleotides: TGTGCCAGCAGCTTATCAAGCGGTAGGCCAAACACCGGGGAGCTGTTTTTT.

This clone has just a few counts. The chain joins TRBV27 to TRBJ2-3; no clear D. Trimming left V 2 bases short and J 6 bases short, with 12 bases between. The CDR3 consists of 14 residues. In germline, CDR1 is MNHEY, CDR2 SMNVEV (reference sequence). The CDR3 DNA sequence: TGTGCCAGCAGTTTAAGGAGTCCGGCGGATACGCAGTATTTT. Protein sequence: CASSLRSPADTQYF.

On this clone itself: The sample holds other DNA sequences that translate to the same CDR3. The V gene is TRBV28, the J gene TRBJ1-6; 11 bases line up with TRBD1. V shed 2 bases and J 6 bases; nucleotides not matched to a gene: 0. CDR1 is MDHEN, CDR2 SYDVKM, per germline. This CDR3 region has 15 residues. The CDR3 DNA is TGTGCCAGCAGTTTAGGGACAGGGGGTAATTCACCCCTCCACTTT. It translates to CASSLGTGGNSPLHF.

This clone is a singleton in its sample. This sequence joins TRBV6-1 and TRBJ2-7; 8 nucleotides match TRBD2. The CDR3 has 14 amino acids. The V and J ends lost 6 bases and 6 bases, in that order; junction bases with no gene match: 10. Per germline, CDR1 MNHNS and CDR2 SASEGT. CDR3 sequence: CASSSRGGLIEQYV. The CDR3 DNA sequence: TGTGCCAGCAGCTCCCGCGGGGGGCTGATCGAGCAGTACGTC.

The chain couples TRBV7-3 to TRBJ2-2, with a possible D match to TRBD2 (7 bases). V lost 5 bases to trimming and J lost 5 bases, with 18 bases between them. Germline V gene sequence: CDR1 SGHTA, CDR2 FQGTGA. This CDR3 region has 16 residues. DNA for the CDR3: TGTGCCAGCAGCGTCGAAGGGGGGGTGGTGACCGGGGAGCTGTTTTTT. Its protein product is CASSVEGGVVTGELFF.

The chain combines TRBV28 with TRBJ2-7, with D possibly matching TRBD2 (6 bases). This CDR3 spans 14 amino acids. The germline V and J ends were trimmed by 7 bases and 1 base, with 14 bases remaining between them. The germline V gene has CDR1 MDHEN and CDR2 SYDVKM. The CDR3 coding sequence is TGTGCCAGCACCGGTGGCGGGGTTTCCTACGAGCAGTACGTC. Protein sequence: CASTGGGVSYEQYV.

The V gene is TRBV5-6, the J gene TRBJ2-5; D might be TRBD1 (6 bases). The CDR3 is made up of 14 amino acids. Germline V lookup: CDR1 SGHDT, CDR2 YYEEEE. Trimming pared 1 base from V and 2 bases from J, leaving 9 bases between. CDR3 bases: TGTGCCAGCAGCTTGAGGACAGAGCAAGAGACCCAGTACTTC. Its protein product is CASSLRTEQETQYF.